What follows are 6 T cell receptor beta chains derived from one specimen sequenced in a study of blood T cells in healthy people across ages. The second PCR ran roughly 6 to 12 cycles with a sample-barcoded 5' primer and J-beta primers. TCRdb re-called the 5' RACE reads with MiXCR, one entry per CDR3 protein. The repertoire includes about 1.4 million distinct CDR3 sequences, roughly 59% of them detected once, and roughly 6.3% sits in the top ten. The sequencing sample was made of blood. The origin of the receptors is a man aged 18 to 30 in good health.

The chain is built from TRBV20-1 and TRBJ2-1; 7 nucleotides line up with TRBD2. CDR1 is DFQATT and CDR2 is SNEGSKA in the germline V gene (reference sequence). The ends lost 1 base at V and 13 bases at J; junction bases unmatched: 7. This CDR3 contains 12 residues. CDR3 region: CSARGREETQFF. The CDR3 coding sequence is TGCAGTGCTAGAGGACGGGAGGAGACCCAGTTCTTC.

V usage is TRBV29-1 and J usage is TRBJ2-5; 12 bases fit TRBD2. The germline gives CDR1 SQVTM, CDR2 ANQGSEA. V was clipped by 7 bases and J by 5 bases; unmatched bases: 5. The CDR3 runs 13 residues. CDR3 amino acids: CSGGLAGLETQYF. CDR3 DNA sequence: TGCAGCGGCGGACTAGCGGGGTTGGAGACCCAGTACTTC.

This clonotype was picked up a small number of times. This chain links TRBV10-3 with TRBJ2-5, with TRBD1 matching over 8 bases. The germline CDR1 and CDR2 sequences are ENHRY and SYGVKD. The V segment lost 8 bases and the J segment 5 bases; nucleotides outside the gene matches: 10. CDR3 length: 14 amino acids. The CDR3 region has the DNA TGTGCCATCGCCGAGGGACAGGTTGGTGAGACCCAGTACTTC. It codes for CAIAEGQVGETQYF.

The V and J genes are TRBV3-1 and TRBJ1-2; a possible D gene is TRBD1 (6 bases). In germline, CDR1 is LGHDT, CDR2 YNNKEL (reference sequence). CDR3 length equals 13 residues. V lost 4 bases and J 8 bases, leaving 14 bases between the germline ends. The CDR3 bases are TGTGCCAGCAGCCTGGGAGGGGGAGTCGGCTACACCTTC. Translating it yields CASSLGGGVGYTF. The full variable domain, rest sourced from reference TRBV3-1 and TRBJ1-2, is DTAVSQTPKYLVTQMGNDKSIKCEQNLGHDTMYWYKQDSKKFLKIMFSYNNKELIINETVPNRFSPKSPDKAHLNLHINSLELGDSAVYFCASSLGGGVGYTFGSGTRLTVV.

This clonotype has a handful of counts. The chain links TRBV7-9 to TRBJ2-7; the D is unclear. The V gene lost 5 bases and the J gene lost 3 bases, with 11 bases spanning the gap. Germline V gene sequence: CDR1 SEHNR, CDR2 FQNEAQ (reference sequence). This CDR3 spans 13 amino acids. CDR3 sequence (DNA): TGTGCCAGCAGCGGGATTGGGGTCTACGAGCAGTACTTC. Translating gives CASSGIGVYEQYF.

The rearrangement links TRBV14 to TRBJ2-1, with D perhaps TRBD2 (5 bases). This CDR3 contains 13 residues. CDR1 is SGHDN and CDR2 is FVKESK in the germline V gene. The ends were cut back, 1 base at V and 10 bases at J, with 11 bases in the middle. For the CDR3, the DNA is TGTGCCAGCAGCCAAGGGACGGGGTGGGAGCAGTTCTTC. Its translation: CASSQGTGWEQFF. The complete variable domain, with remaining parts taken from reference TRBV14 and TRBJ2-1, reads EAGVTQFPSHSVIEKGQTVTLRCDPISGHDNLYWYRRVMGKEIKFLLHFVKESKQDESGMPNNRFLAERTGGTYSTLKVQPAELEDSGVYFCASSQGTGWEQFFGPGTRLTVL.